The 19 T cell receptor beta chains listed next were all sequenced from one sample in a study of T cell responses to AZD1222 COVID-19 vaccine. Sequencing was performed with immunoSEQ multiplex PCR; in TCRdb, only in-frame clones are kept and a portion is missing. Altogether more than 100,000 clones are present, 90% being singletons, with the ten largest covering around 4.8%. Specimen: peripheral blood, collected on day 0 of AZD1222 vaccination. The receptors stem from an adult in good health.

This chain connects TRBV28 to TRBJ1-1; perhaps TRBD1 as D (6 bases). Germline V CDR1 and CDR2: MDHEN, SYDVKM. The CDR3 length is 15 residues. The ends were cut back, 3 bases at V and 0 bases at J, with 11 bases in the middle. The CDR3 spells CASSFGQQMNTEAFF. CDR3 DNA sequence: TGTGCCAGCAGTTTTGGACAGCAAATGAACACTGAAGCTTTCTTT. The full variable domain, rest sourced from reference TRBV28 and TRBJ1-1, is DVKVTQSSRYLVKRTGEKVFLECVQDMDHENMFWYRQDPGLGLRLIYFSYDVKMKEKGDIPEGYSVSREKKERFSLILESASTNQTSMYLCASSFGQQMNTEAFFGQGTRLTVV.

CDR3: CASSPQPRTANYGYTF. In DNA form, the CDR3 reads TGCGCCAGCAGCCCCCAACCCCGGACAGCTAACTATGGCTACACCTTC. The chain employs TRBV4-1 and TRBJ1-2, with a possible D match to TRBD1 (6 bases). CDR3 length equals 16 residues. Germline V gene data show CDR1 as MGHRA and CDR2 as YSYEKL. With 4 bases removed from V and 0 bases from J, the gap between germline ends came to 15 bases.

This chain connects TRBV5-1 to TRBJ1-2; D may be TRBD1 (5 bases). V was pared by 2 bases and J by 4 bases, with 15 bases between. CDR1 is SGHRS, CDR2 YFSETQ, per germline. The CDR3 totals 15 residues. The CDR3 sequence: CASSFPGASIYGYTF. In nucleotides, the CDR3 is TGCGCCAGCAGCTTCCCCGGGGCCTCTATCTATGGCTACACCTTC.

This chain joins TRBV6-4 and TRBJ2-2; TRBD1 might be the D (6 bases). The CDR3 totals 14 residues. Trimming stripped 3 bases from V and 3 bases from J, with 8 bases between. CDR1 and CDR2 from the germline V gene are MRHNA and SNTAGT. The CDR3 DNA follows: TGTGCCAGCAGTGATAACAGGGACACCGGGGAGCTGTTTTTT. This gives the protein CASSDNRDTGELFF.

This clone was picked up one time. The CDR3 sequence: CASSPGRVGYTF. CDR3 coding DNA: TGTGCCAGCAGCCCCGGGCGGGTTGGCTACACCTTC. The V and J genes are TRBV3-1 (or the pseudogene TRBV3-2) and TRBJ1-2; D gene ambiguous. This CDR3 spans 12 amino acids. V shed 4 bases and J shed 7 bases, with 10 bases lying between them. CDR1 LGHDT and CDR2 YNNKEL come from the germline V gene (reference sequence).

V usage is TRBV18 and J usage is TRBJ1-2; 9 nucleotides align to TRBD1. The ends lost 3 bases at V and 4 bases at J; junction bases unmatched: 18. CDR3 size: 19 residues. Germline CDR1 KGHSH, CDR2 LQKENI. The CDR3: CASSPFALETGGYTYGYTF. The CDR3 region has the DNA TGTGCCAGCTCACCCTTCGCCCTCGAGACAGGGGGTTATACCTATGGCTACACCTTC.

The chain is built from TRBV6-1 and TRBJ2-2; 9 bases align to TRBD1. CDR3 length: 16 residues. J gave up 4 bases and V 3 bases, and 6 bases lay outside the gene matches. Germline CDR1 and CDR2: MNHNS and SASEGT. The CDR3 DNA sequence: TGTGCCAGCAGTGACCGGGCGACAGGGGGCACCGGGGAGCTGTTTTTT. It specifies CASSDRATGGTGELFF.

The table lists this clone with a count of one. This chain links TRBV6-5 with TRBJ1-5; unclear D gene. The CDR3 runs to 15 residues. Germline CDR1 reads MNHEY; CDR2 reads SVGAGI. V lost 3 bases and J lost 0, with 9 bases in between. CDR3: CASSYAHYSNQPQHF. The DNA for the CDR3 is TGTGCCAGCAGTTATGCACACTATAGCAATCAGCCCCAGCATTTT.

The rearrangement links TRBV3-1 (or the pseudogene TRBV3-2) to TRBJ2-5; D is tentatively TRBD1 or TRBD2 (5 bases each). Trimming removed 4 bases at V and 5 bases at J, with 8 bases between. The CDR3 extends over 12 amino acids. Per germline, CDR1 LGHDT and CDR2 YNNKEL (reference sequence). The DNA for the CDR3 is TGTGCCAGCAGCCGTGAGGGGGAGACCCAGTACTTC. Residues: CASSREGETQYF.

The chain links TRBV4-2 to TRBJ2-3; no firm D call. The CDR3 extends over 15 amino acids. The ends were cut back, 0 bases at V and 3 bases at J, with 10 bases in the middle. Germline V lookup: CDR1 LGHNA, CDR2 YNFKEQ. CDR3 protein: CASSQEPPGTDTQYF. DNA for the CDR3: TGTGCCAGCAGCCAAGAGCCCCCGGGTACAGATACGCAGTATTTT.

Worth noting for this clone: A junction boundary mismatches the germline segment, possibly from a read error. The V call is TRBV7-6, the J call TRBJ2-7, with D possibly being TRBD1 or TRBD2 (5 bases each). The germline CDR1 and CDR2 sequences are SGHVS and FNYEAQ. CDR3 length: 12 amino acids. The CDR3 is CASRNLQGEINF. The DNA of the CDR3 is TGTGCCAGCAGGAACCTCCAAGGGGAGATAAACTTC.

The chain couples TRBV6-2 or TRBV6-3 to TRBJ1-3; 7 bases are shared with TRBD1. The germline gives CDR1 MNHEY, CDR2 SVGEGT. This CDR3 contains 17 residues. Unmatched junction bases numbered 6, after V lost 0 bases and J lost 1 base. The CDR3 spells CASSYSGQDASGNTIYF. In DNA form, the CDR3 reads TGTGCCAGCAGTTACTCCGGACAGGATGCTTCTGGAAACACCATATATTTT.

The chain couples TRBV5-1 to TRBJ2-5; D is undetermined. V shed 2 bases and J shed 1 base, with 6 bases lying between them. Germline CDR1 and CDR2: SGHRS and YFSETQ. CDR3 length: 13 residues. In DNA form, the CDR3 reads TGCGCCAGCAGCTTCTCAGCCCAAGAGACCCAGTACTTC. Its translation: CASSFSAQETQYF. The entire variable domain, with the rest obtained from reference TRBV5-1 and TRBJ2-5, is as follows: KAGVTQTPRYLIKTRGQQVTLSCSPISGHRSVSWYQQTPGQGLQFLFEYFSETQRNKGNFPGRFSGRQFSNSRSEMNVSTLELGDSALYLCASSFSAQETQYFGPGTRLLVL.

The gene calls are TRBV11-2 and TRBJ1-1; D possibly corresponds to TRBD1 (6 bases). The CDR3 consists of 15 residues. The V end was cut by 5 bases, the J end by 0 bases, with 13 bases between. CDR1 SGHAT and CDR2 FQNNGV come from the germline V gene. Written as DNA, the CDR3 is TGTGCCAGCAGCCTCCGCCAGGGGATGAACACTGAAGCTTTCTTT. This sequence encodes CASSLRQGMNTEAFF. The full variable domain, with the rest looked up from reference TRBV11-2 and TRBJ1-1, is EAGVAQSPRYKIIEKRQSVAFWCNPISGHATLYWYQQILGQGPKLLIQFQNNGVVDDSQLPKDRFSAERLKGVDSTLKIQPAKLEDSAVYLCASSLRQGMNTEAFFGQGTRLTVV.

V gene TRBV7-3 combines with J gene TRBJ2-1; 11 nucleotides align to TRBD2. Per the germline V gene, CDR1 is SGHTA and CDR2 is FQGTGA. V trimming: 5 bases; J trimming: 9 bases; junction bases outside the gene matches: 9. This CDR3 has 15 residues. The CDR3 DNA is TGTGCCAGCAGCCCGACTAGCGGGGAGTATAGTGAGCAGTTCTTC. This encodes CASSPTSGEYSEQFF.

The J gene is TRBJ2-6, the V gene TRBV19; D possibly uses TRBD1 or TRBD2 (5 bases each). Germline V CDR1 and CDR2: LNHDA, SQIVND (reference sequence). The CDR3 spans 15 residues. V shed 7 bases and J shed 4 bases, with 14 bases lying between them. The CDR3 region is CASMSPGTGANVLTF. The CDR3 region has the DNA TGTGCCAGTATGTCCCCAGGGACCGGGGCCAACGTCCTGACTTTC.

The chain combines TRBV7-2 with TRBJ2-5; D not resolved. This CDR3 has 15 residues. Germline CDR1 reads SGHTA; CDR2 reads FQGNSA. Trimming stripped 0 bases from V and 4 bases from J, with 12 bases between. CDR3 sequence (DNA): TGTGCCAGCAGCTTAGCCACCCGAAAAGGAGAGACCCAGTACTTC. Amino acid sequence: CASSLATRKGETQYF.

The V call is TRBV28, the J call TRBJ1-5; 7 bases agree with TRBD1. Looked up from germline, CDR1 is MDHEN and CDR2 is SYDVKM. This CDR3 has 16 residues. After removal of 3 bases from V and 9 bases from J, the junction contained 14 bases not matched to a gene. DNA of the CDR3: TGTGCCAGCAGTTTGACCGGGACAGCCGTCTATCGGCCCCAGCATTTT. Protein product: CASSLTGTAVYRPQHF.

This chain links TRBV6-1 with TRBJ1-1; possible D gene TRBD1, 5 bases. The CDR3 has 13 amino acids. V was trimmed by 0 bases and J by 7 bases, leaving 9 bases between them. The V gene's germline CDR1 is MNHNS and CDR2 SASEGT. CDR3 coding DNA: TGTGCCAGCAGTGAAGCGCTAAGGGGTGAAGCTTTCTTT. Protein: CASSEALRGEAFF.